The entry below gives a single T cell receptor beta chain sequence along with its context. Using a FACSAria, the CD4+ and CD8+ T cells were sorted from the PBMCs. RNA extraction was followed by reverse transcription into cDNA, which acted as the sequencing template. Method: immunoSEQ multiplex PCR; TCRdb's copy keeps in-frame clones and lacks some. The sample records about 110,000 clones, roughly 60% being singletons. These data are taken from a study of CD8+ T cells in alopecia areata. The ends were cut back, 5 bases at V and 5 bases at J, with 9 bases in the middle. Germline CDR1 SGHTA, CDR2 FQGNSA. This CDR3 has 12 residues.

V is TRBV7-2 and J is TRBJ2-5; D ambiguous. The source material was CD8+ T cells sorted from blood. The sequence came from a human donor in good health. CDR3 nucleotides: TGTGCCAGCAGCGATTTTGGGGAGACCCAGTACTTC. The encoded protein is CASSDFGETQYF. Looking up the rest from reference TRBV7-2 and TRBJ2-5 gives the full variable domain: GAGVSQSPSNKVTEKGKDVELRCDPISGHTALYWYRQSLGQGLEFLIYFQGNSAPDKSGLPSDRFSAERTGGSVSTLTIQRTQQEDSAVYLCASSDFGETQYFGPGTRLLVL.